These T cell receptor beta chains were read from a single sample in a study of shared T cell receptors in the human thymus. Profiling relied on immunoSEQ multiplex PCR, and the TCRdb table lists in-frame clones only, not all of them. In the table there are approximately 580,000 clones, approximately 78% of which are singletons. The data also belong to a second study, concerning human thymus T cells.

The sample was thymocytes. These receptors came from a boy less than two years old with a congenital heart defect. Both conserved end residues are part of each CDR3.

CASVYRPYEQYF,TRBV6-1,TRBJ2-7
CASSLPWPRGQPQHF,TRBV28,TRBJ1-5
CASSRLAGGPRSSYEQYF,TRBV19,TRBJ2-7
CASSPPSDRNTEAFF,TRBV7-2,TRBJ1-1
CASSPRTGVSYEQYF,TRBV6-5,TRBJ2-7
CASSQEGTSGTFPDITYNEQFF,TRBV4-1,TRBJ2-1
CASSFGGDGYTF,TRBV5-6,TRBJ1-2
CASSPETGDLPGELFF,TRBV14,TRBJ2-2
CAWSPPPWSEDEAFF,TRBV30,TRBJ1-1
CASSYRLATTGELFF,TRBV2,TRBJ2-2
CASSFVAGGSYEQYF,TRBV7-9,TRBJ2-7
CASSPTRSTDTQYF,TRBV4-3,TRBJ2-3
CASSFRGSNYGYTF,TRBV28,TRBJ1-2
CASSEVISLQYF,TRBV6-1,TRBJ2-7
CASSLENASGSIPYEQYF,TRBV11-2,TRBJ2-7
CASGGTEEDTQYF,TRBV7-2,TRBJ2-3
CASSPPPDRGTDTQYF,TRBV27,TRBJ2-3
CASSLVLLSHLSSYEQYF,TRBV11-2,TRBJ2-7
CSVASGEWDNEQFF,TRBV29-1,TRBJ2-1
CASSPLGPGELFF,TRBV9,TRBJ2-2
CASSPAPDRERGTNYGYTF,TRBV18,TRBJ1-2
CASSQEWTTSTDTQYF,TRBV4-3,TRBJ2-3
CASGQGQPQHF,TRBV19,TRBJ1-5
CASSPGLAGGGGELFF,TRBV7-6,TRBJ2-2
CASQPGTSRANEQFF,TRBV6-1,TRBJ2-1
CASSWGPQAYEQYF,TRBV27,TRBJ2-7
CASSPTIELSYGYTF,TRBV7-3,TRBJ1-2
CARSSGWGYTF,TRBV30,TRBJ1-2
CASSFRLAGEVDEQFF,TRBV5-1,TRBJ2-1
CSAPGENTEAFF,TRBV29-1,TRBJ1-1
CASSLGAKSRYNEQFF,TRBV5-1,TRBJ2-1
CASACRGGHNEQFF,TRBV27,TRBJ2-1
CASSETGTGRYEQYF,TRBV6-1,TRBJ2-7
CASSRGSSGANVLTF,TRBV7-6,TRBJ2-6
CASSQGLAVSYEQYF,TRBV7-6,TRBJ2-7
CASSRLAGVVADTQYF,TRBV6-4,TRBJ2-3
CASRYVGGTEAFF,TRBV5-6,TRBJ1-1
CSVEDRRTGDGYEQYF,TRBV29-1,TRBJ2-7
CASSKVKTHHMYNEQFF,TRBV21-1,TRBJ2-1
CASRWTSESSYEQYF,TRBV6-6,TRBJ2-7
CAYHESPSMGLAGVYEQYF,TRBV5-8,TRBJ2-7
CASSVAYSNQPQHF,TRBV19,TRBJ1-5
CASSPEAGWQETQYF,TRBV6-5,TRBJ2-5